This TCR beta chain stems from a study of response to subunit inactivated influenza vaccine. Points from the study as a whole: It was the authors' suggestion that each seasonal influenza vaccination recruits few new T cells.

TCRdb used MiXCR to reprocess the RT-PCR reads, holding one entry per CDR3 protein. This table holds about 530,000 distinct CDR3 sequences, 12% found once. Germline V gives CDR1 KGHSH, CDR2 LQKENI. The CDR3 length is 15 residues. Trimming removed 7 bases at V and 0 bases at J, with 13 bases between. In its sample, this clonotype was seen a few times. Its antigen is undetermined. This sequence joins TRBV18 and TRBJ2-1; TRBD1 is a possible D gene (5 bases). This TCR derives from a man aged 50 or older who received an inactivated influenza vaccine. This sample comprised PBMCs from blood, obtained on the day of vaccination. The CDR3 DNA reads TGTGCCAGCTACGGACAACCGAGCTCCTACAATGAGCAGTTCTTC. This gives the protein CASYGQPSSYNEQFF.